These 12 T cell receptor beta chains came from one sample sequenced in a study of blood T cell repertoires in COVID-19. Sequenced by immunoSEQ multiplex PCR; TCRdb stores in-frame clones only, minus some. Of 200,000 or so clones in the sample, roughly 84% are singletons; the top ten hold about 7%. Sequences were obtained from PBMCs or T cells enriched from blood (not recorded which). The source is a man younger than 40 in a cohort exposed to, infected with or recovered from COVID-19 (not recorded which).

The CDR3 DNA sequence: TGTGCCAGCAGTTCCCTTCTATCTGTGGGCCCACACTTCTATGGCTACACCTTC. It translates to CASSSLLSVGPHFYGYTF. The chain has TRBV28 and TRBJ1-2; D uncertain. CDR1 MDHEN and CDR2 SYDVKM come from the germline V gene. The CDR3 length is 18 residues. With 4 bases removed from V and 4 bases from J, the gap between germline ends came to 25 bases.

This rearrangement joins TRBV5-1 to TRBJ2-1; 7 nucleotides agree with TRBD1. V lost 5 bases, J lost 5 bases, and 4 bases stayed unmatched. Germline CDR1 is SGHRS and CDR2 is YFSETQ. This CDR3 spans 13 amino acids. The CDR3 DNA follows: TGCGCCAGCAGTCCGGGACAGAACAATGAGCAGTTCTTC. Translated: CASSPGQNNEQFF.

The genes are TRBV5-1 and TRBJ2-5, with a weak D call TRBD2 (6 bases). Trimming pared 0 bases from V and 1 base from J, leaving 10 bases between. Looked up from germline, CDR1 is SGHRS and CDR2 is YFSETQ. The CDR3 extends over 15 amino acids. The CDR3 here is CASSLGGGIQETQYF. CDR3 bases: TGCGCCAGCAGCTTGGGGGGCGGGATCCAAGAGACCCAGTACTTC.

The chain uses TRBV19 and TRBJ1-5; D call uncertain. Germline CDR1 and CDR2: LNHDA and SQIVND (reference sequence). The CDR3 spans 14 residues. Between the trimmed V and J ends, which lost 3 bases and 7 bases, there was a span of 13 bases. The CDR3 nucleotides read TGTGCCAGTAGTATTATCCATCTCGGGCAGCCCCAGCATTTT. Translation: CASSIIHLGQPQHF.

The genes are TRBV6-7 and TRBJ1-2; 8 positions agree with TRBD1. TRBV6-7 is treated as an ORF (open reading frame) with a function not yet certain. The CDR3 loop spans 15 amino acids. V lost 1 base to trimming and J lost 8 bases; unmatched junction nucleotides: 9. CDR3 nucleotide sequence: TGTGCCAGCAGTTACTATGGGACAGGTGGGCACGGCTACACCTTC. Translated: CASSYYGTGGHGYTF.

This chain links TRBV4-1 with TRBJ2-3; 9 nucleotides match TRBD2. The V and J ends lost 2 bases and 3 bases, in that order; junction bases with no gene match: 9. Germline V CDR1 and CDR2: MGHRA, YSYEKL. CDR3 length: 17 amino acids. The CDR3 region is CASSQIGEAGGTDTQYF. The CDR3 nucleotides read TGCGCCAGCAGCCAAATCGGGGAAGCGGGAGGTACAGATACGCAGTATTTT.

The genes are TRBV15 and TRBJ2-1, with D possibly being TRBD2 (5 bases). Per germline, CDR1 LNHNV and CDR2 YYDKDF (reference sequence). V lost 0 bases, J lost 12 bases, and 9 bases lay in between. There are 12 residues in the CDR3. The CDR3 loop is CATSRDDSAQFF. The CDR3 DNA is TGTGCCACCAGCAGAGATGATAGCGCGCAGTTCTTC.

J is TRBJ2-2 and V is TRBV7-3; D unresolved. The CDR3 is made up of 12 amino acids. Trimming cost V 3 bases and J 5 bases, with 4 bases left between them. Germline CDR1 is SGHTA and CDR2 is FQGTGA. As DNA, the CDR3 is TGTGCCAGCAGCTTTAGAACCGGGGAGCTGTTTTTT. Translating it yields CASSFRTGELFF.

The chain carries TRBV18 and TRBJ2-5; maybe TRBD2 (6 bases). Germline V gene lookup returns CDR1 KGHSH and CDR2 LQKENI. The ends were cut back, 3 bases at V and 1 base at J, with 9 bases in the middle. The length of the CDR3 is 14 residues. CDR3 sequence (DNA): TGTGCCAGCTCACCGAGCGGGCCCCAAGAGACCCAGTACTTC. Its translation: CASSPSGPQETQYF.

This chain joins TRBV24-1 and TRBJ2-3; tentatively, D is TRBD1 (5 bases). The CDR3 contains 16 residues. The V gene's germline CDR1 is KGHDR and CDR2 SFDVKD. V lost 1 base and J lost 8, with 18 bases in between. The CDR3 nucleotides read TGTGCCACCAGTGATTTCAAGGGGCCCCGCGATGCTACGCAGTATTTT. As protein: CATSDFKGPRDATQYF.

The chain carries TRBV10-3 and TRBJ2-7; 7 bases agree with TRBD2. The germline V gene has CDR1 ENHRY and CDR2 SYGVKD. With 3 bases clipped from V and 5 bases from J, the junction kept 10 bases outside the gene matches. The CDR3 is 15 amino acids. CDR3 nucleotide sequence: TGTGCCATCAGTGACTCTAGCGGTAGTTTTGACGAGCAGTACTTC. Translation: CAISDSSGSFDEQYF.

The rearrangement links TRBV7-3 to TRBJ2-1; 10 bases match TRBD2. The CDR3 length is 17 residues. CDR1 is SGHTA, CDR2 FQGTGA, per germline. J was trimmed by 6 bases and V by 0 bases; bases with no gene match: 8. CDR3 protein: CASSLTLNSGRTNEQFF. The CDR3 region has the DNA TGTGCCAGCAGCTTAACCCTCAATAGCGGGAGGACCAATGAGCAGTTCTTC.